The TCR beta chain described here comes from a study of T cell changes during pregnancy in multiple sclerosis (dated by TCRdb to about 2019). About the full investigation: The study looked at changes in the T cell repertoire across pregnancy in women with multiple sclerosis.

Libraries were constructed by the immunoSEQ multiplex PCR assay. TCRdb stores this immuneACCESS table with in-frame sequences only. Part of the clones is absent; in the studies checked, under half of the shortfall reflects unresolved V genes, and no reason is known for the rest. The sample table records roughly 63,000 clones; roughly 91% of these occur just once. The ten largest account for roughly 2.2% of the sample. As to this clone: The antigen it recognizes is unknown. Per-base qualities were not stored, and no clone one base away is much larger.

This TCR derives from a female donor in good health, enrolled as a control in a pregnancy study. The sequences come from peripheral blood, collected in the second trimester of pregnancy.

The nucleotide sequence reads TGTGCCAGCATCCAAAGCGGGGGGGCACAGTATTTT. Translated, this is CASIQSGGAQYF. The V and J genes are TRBV11-2 and TRBJ2-3; the junction holds 10 bases that match TRBD2. The CDR3 goes from the cysteine to the phenylalanine over 12 residues. Solely the CDR3 DNA is kept, with 36 bases framed from the first base. Trimmed from V: 7 bases; trimmed from J: 12 bases; junction bases lacking a gene match: 7. CDR1 is given as SGHAT and CDR2 as FQNNGV, both from the germline V gene.